This is a list of T cell receptor beta chains from one sample in a study of T cell responses to AZD1222 COVID-19 vaccine. Data came from immunoSEQ multiplex PCR; TCRdb stores just in-frame clones and leaves some out. Here the sample spans around 120,000 clones, approximately 91% being singletons. The source material was peripheral blood, sampled on day 0 of AZD1222 vaccination. The receptors were gathered from an adult in good health. Each CDR3 is given with its conserved first and last residue. D genes are given only for firm matches. Only some rows state a clone size, as once, few, many or a class for expanded clones.

CDR3 DNA	CDR3 protein	J gene	V gene	clone size	D gene
TGTGCCAGCAGTTCGGGGAGGGGGAACACTGAAGCTTTCTTT	CASSSGRGNTEAFF	TRBJ1-1	TRBV27	.	.
TGTGCCAGCAGCCAAGCCCGGGGGAAACTGTTTTTT	CASSQARGKLFF	TRBJ1-4	TRBV3-1/TRBV3-2	.	.
TGTGCCAGCAGTTACTCCGGGACTAGCGGGAGGTATAGTGGATCCTACGAGCAGTACTTC	CASSYSGTSGRYSGSYEQYF	TRBJ2-7	TRBV6-2/TRBV6-3	once	TRBD2
TGTGCCAGCAGTTACTCGCCAGGGGGCACCTACGAGCAGTACTTC	CASSYSPGGTYEQYF	TRBJ2-7	TRBV6-5	.	TRBD1
TGTGCCAGCAGTCACCCCTTAGACTACAATGAGCAGTTCTTC	CASSHPLDYNEQFF	TRBJ2-1	TRBV6-6	once	.
TGTGCCAGTAGTACCCCCTGGGGACAGGGGGCAAGGGCTGAAGCTTTCTTT	CASSTPWGQGARAEAFF	TRBJ1-1	TRBV19	.	TRBD1
TGTGCCAGCAGCCAAGAAGCTAGAAATTCACCCCTCCACTTT	CASSQEARNSPLHF	TRBJ1-6	TRBV4-2	.	.
TGTGCCAGCAGCCGAAGACTAGCGGGAGTTCTTACGGGCTACGAGCAGTACTTC	CASSRRLAGVLTGYEQYF	TRBJ2-7	TRBV5-6	few	TRBD2
TGTGCCAGCAGCCTTCAGGGGGCCCCCTACAATGAGCAGTTCTTC	CASSLQGAPYNEQFF	TRBJ2-1	TRBV9	once	TRBD1
TGTGCCAGCAGCCCGGGAATTAAAGAGACCCAGTACTTC	CASSPGIKETQYF	TRBJ2-5	TRBV3-1/TRBV3-2	.	.
TGTGCCAGCAGCTTAGGTCGGAGGACTAGCGGGAGTGATGAGCAGTTCTTC	CASSLGRRTSGSDEQFF	TRBJ2-1	TRBV7-9	.	TRBD2
TGTGCCAGCAGCTTTACAGGGGGCGGCGAGCAGTACTTC	CASSFTGGGEQYF	TRBJ2-7	TRBV5-5	.	TRBD1
TGTGCCAGCAGCTTATGGGGGAATGAAAAACTGTTTTTT	CASSLWGNEKLFF	TRBJ1-4	TRBV7-9	.	.
TGTGCTAGTGGTTTGGGAGGATCGGATGAAGCTTTCTTT	CASGLGGSDEAFF	TRBJ1-1	TRBV12-5	.	.
TGTGCCATCACCCCGGACAGGGACAACTATGGCTACACCTTC	CAITPDRDNYGYTF	TRBJ1-2	TRBV10-3	.	TRBD1
TGTGCCAGCGGGGGGGGCTTCTATGGCTACACCTTC	CASGGGFYGYTF	TRBJ1-2	TRBV19	.	.
TGTGCCAGCAGCCAAGAAGGGGGAGCCCAAGGCACAGATACGCAGTATTTT	CASSQEGGAQGTDTQYF	TRBJ2-3	TRBV4-2	.	.
TGTGCCACCAGCCCGGGGAGGGGAGCGAACACCGGGGAGCTGTTTTTT	CATSPGRGANTGELFF	TRBJ2-2	TRBV24-1	.	TRBD2
TGTGCCAGCAGTGAAGGAGGGGCAGCTTGGGCGGAACTGTTTTTT	CASSEGGAAWAELFF	TRBJ1-4	TRBV2	.	.
TGTGCCAGTGCCTCTAGCGGGAGAGGGGAGCTGTTTTTT	CASASSGRGELFF	TRBJ2-2	TRBV19	.	TRBD2
TGTGCCAGCAGCCCACCCGGGGGCGGGGAGCTGTTTTTT	CASSPPGGGELFF	TRBJ2-2	TRBV7-9	.	.
TGTGCCAGCAGCCCTAGACTAGCGGGGTTTCAAAATGAGCAGTTCTTC	CASSPRLAGFQNEQFF	TRBJ2-1	TRBV9	.	TRBD2
TGTGCCAGCAGCACCAAAGGGACAGGGGGTGGGAATGAGCAGTTCTTC	CASSTKGTGGGNEQFF	TRBJ2-1	TRBV7-3	.	TRBD1
TGTGCCAGCAGACTCGGAAGGGGTGGAGAGACCCAGTACTTC	CASRLGRGGETQYF	TRBJ2-5	TRBV11-2	.	.
TGTGCCAGCAGCCAAGCGGGACGGGGGATTCCGGGGAATGAAAAACTGTTTTTT	CASSQAGRGIPGNEKLFF	TRBJ1-4	TRBV3-1/TRBV3-2	few	.
TGTGCCTGGAGTGGGGGACAGGGGGCTTGGGAGACCCAGTACTTC	CAWSGGQGAWETQYF	TRBJ2-5	TRBV30	.	TRBD1
TGTGCCATCAGTGCCACCGGTGTGGGGGCTGGACAGGAAAAACTGTTTTTT	CAISATGVGAGQEKLFF	TRBJ1-4	TRBV10-3	once	.
TGTGCCAGCAGTTACTCTGGGGGCAATCAGCCCCAGCATTTT	CASSYSGGNQPQHF	TRBJ1-5	TRBV6-2/TRBV6-3	.	.
TGTGCCAGCAGGACTATAACCGGGGAGCTGTTTTTT	CASRTITGELFF	TRBJ2-2	TRBV12-3/TRBV12-4	.	.
TGTGCCAGCAGCTTGGCTGCAACTAATGAAAAACTGTTTTTT	CASSLAATNEKLFF	TRBJ1-4	TRBV7-2	.	.
TGTGCCAGCAGTTCCCTTAATCAGCCCCAGCATTTT	CASSSLNQPQHF	TRBJ1-5	TRBV6-5	.	.
TGTGCCAGCACCGGAGGGTTAATCGGGAACTATGGCTACACCTTC	CASTGGLIGNYGYTF	TRBJ1-2	TRBV3-1/TRBV3-2	.	.
TGCGCCAGCAGCTCGACAGGGGCGAGCTCCTACGAGCAGTACTTC	CASSSTGASSYEQYF	TRBJ2-7	TRBV5-1	.	TRBD1
TGTGCCACCTCCTCTATAGCCTACGAGCAGTACTTC	CATSSIAYEQYF	TRBJ2-7	TRBV15	.	.
TGTGCCAGCAGCTTACACGCAGGCACCGGGGAGCTGTTTTTT	CASSLHAGTGELFF	TRBJ2-2	TRBV7-3	.	.
TGTGCCAGCACCCTACTAGCGGGGGTCTACGAGCAGTACTTC	CASTLLAGVYEQYF	TRBJ2-7	TRBV6-5	.	TRBD2
TGCAGCGTTGAAGGGACAGGGGGCGCGAACACTGAAGCTTTCTTT	CSVEGTGGANTEAFF	TRBJ1-1	TRBV29-1	.	TRBD1
TGCGCCAGCAGCTTGTCCCACGGGGGCGCTTCACCCCTCCACTTT	CASSLSHGGASPLHF	TRBJ1-6	TRBV5-1	.	.
TGTGCCAGCAGGTCCCAGCGGGAGTCCTACGAGCAGTACTTC	CASRSQRESYEQYF	TRBJ2-7	TRBV6-5	.	TRBD2
TGTGCCTGGAGTTTTTCCGACTACAATGAGCAGTTCTTC	CAWSFSDYNEQFF	TRBJ2-1	TRBV30	.	.
TGCGCCAGCAGCCGGGGGACTAGCGGGCGGGAGCAGTTCTTC	CASSRGTSGREQFF	TRBJ2-1	TRBV5-1	.	TRBD2
TGTGCCAGCACCCCGGGGGGGAACACTGAAGCTTTCTTT	CASTPGGNTEAFF	TRBJ1-1	TRBV6-6	.	.
TGTGCCAGCTCCCTGAATAACTATGGCTACACCTTC	CASSLNNYGYTF	TRBJ1-2	TRBV28	.	.
TGTGCCAGCAGTTACTCGAGGCAGGCAACAGAAGCTTTCTTT	CASSYSRQATEAFF	TRBJ1-1	TRBV6-5	.	.
TGCGCCAGCAGTTTGGGCTCACAGGGGCTCACTAACACCGGGGAGCTGTTTTTT	CASSLGSQGLTNTGELFF	TRBJ2-2	TRBV5-1	.	TRBD1
TGCGCCAGCAGCCCGACCGGACAGGGGATCGAAGAGACCCAGTACTTC	CASSPTGQGIEETQYF	TRBJ2-5	TRBV4-1	.	TRBD1
TGCGCCAGCAGCCCGAGTGGGCAGGGGGAAGGGAGTGAAAAACTGTTTTTT	CASSPSGQGEGSEKLFF	TRBJ1-4	TRBV5-1	.	TRBD1
TGTGCCAGCAGGTCATCGGCTTCCAATCAGCCCCAGCATTTT	CASRSSASNQPQHF	TRBJ1-5	TRBV7-9	.	.
TGTGCCAGCAGCTTGTTGGAGACCCAGTACTTC	CASSLLETQYF	TRBJ2-5	TRBV5-4	.	.
TGTGCTAGCAGCGTTAGCGGGGGATATTACAATGAGCAGTTCTTC	CASSVSGGYYNEQFF	TRBJ2-1	TRBV7-7	.	TRBD2
TGTGCCAGCACCACGGGGGACAGGAACTCCCAGCCCCAGCATTTT	CASTTGDRNSQPQHF	TRBJ1-5	TRBV6-5	.	TRBD1
TGTGCCAGCACCACTGCTAGCACCATATATTTT	CASTTASTIYF	TRBJ1-3	TRBV12-3/TRBV12-4	.	.
TGTGCCAGTAGTATCGTTGGGGCAGTGAAGTTCTACGAGCAGTACTTC	CASSIVGAVKFYEQYF	TRBJ2-7	TRBV19	few	.